The clone carrying this TCR beta chain was seen just once. These data belong to a study of blood T cell repertoires in COVID-19. Looking at the study overall: Sample material is recorded as cDNA or gDNA derived from T cells, B-cell-depleted T cells, or PBMCs.

All enrollees were about 18 to 90 years old and from 25 or so US areas. Assay: immunoSEQ multiplex PCR; the TCRdb copy retains only in-frame clones and omits some. The data hold around 330,000 clones, with around 90% observed a single time. The V gene lost 3 bases and the J gene lost 5 bases, with 13 bases spanning the gap. The length of the CDR3 is 13 residues. Germline CDR1 reads GTSNPN; CDR2 reads SVGIG (reference sequence). This chain links TRBV30 with TRBJ2-5; D gene ambiguous. The TCR sequence derives from a man in his 60s who had recovered from COVID-19. The sequenced sample consisted of PBMCs or T cells enriched from blood (not recorded which). This CDR3 reads CAWSEDSLETQYF. In nucleotides, the CDR3 is TGTGCCTGGAGCGAGGATAGTTTGGAGACCCAGTACTTC.